The clone carrying this TCR beta chain was detected a few times. The sample belongs to a study of control samples from healthy donors and cancer patients. The CDR3 contains 13 residues. Germline V gene sequence: CDR1 SGHTA, CDR2 FQGTGA. Trimming took off 4 bases at V and 5 bases at J, with 11 bases between the two ends. Sequenced by immunoSEQ multiplex PCR; TCRdb stores in-frame clones only, minus some. Here the sample spans 150,000 to 200,000 clones, 90% to 95% being singletons. The source is a woman aged 25 to 39 in good health. The rearrangement joins TRBV7-3 to TRBJ1-1, with D unclear. The sequenced material came from blood. The CDR3 sequence is CASSSSALTEAFF. The DNA of the CDR3 is TGTGCCAGCAGCTCGTCGGCTTTGACTGAAGCTTTCTTT.